One and the same sample provided the 9 T cell receptor beta chains below, sequenced in a study of blood T cell repertoires in COVID-19. Libraries were prepared by immunoSEQ multiplex PCR; TCRdb keeps only in-frame clonotypes and omits some of them. The table includes about 35,000 clones, approximately 86% detected once. Sequenced material: peripheral blood. All receptors derive from a human donor in a cohort sampled during active COVID-19.

V and J are TRBV3-1 (or the pseudogene TRBV3-2) and TRBJ2-5; D unclear. V was pared by 7 bases and J by 0 bases, with 15 bases between. Germline values: CDR1 LGHDT, CDR2 YNNKEL (reference sequence). This CDR3 has 15 residues. Written as DNA, the CDR3 is TGTGCCAGCACCCGGCTTGGTGCGGACCAAGAGACCCAGTACTTC. The encoded protein is CASTRLGADQETQYF.

This chain uses TRBV5-6 with TRBJ2-7; 9 bases are a match to TRBD1. The germline V gene encodes CDR1 SGHDT and CDR2 YYEEEE. CDR3 size: 13 residues. Trimming took 4 bases from V and 2 from J; bases not matched to a gene: 1. Written as DNA, the CDR3 is TGTGCCAGCAGCGGGGACAGGGCCTACGAGCAGTACTTC. Its translation is CASSGDRAYEQYF.

The chain joins TRBV7-2 to TRBJ2-4, with TRBD2 identical over 9 bases. The CDR3 totals 14 residues. The V and J ends lost 6 bases and 9 bases, in that order; junction bases with no gene match: 9. In germline, CDR1 is SGHTA, CDR2 FQGNSA. The CDR3 region is CASSTGLAGIIQYF. The DNA for the CDR3 is TGTGCCAGCAGTACAGGGCTAGCGGGGATCATTCAGTACTTC.

The chain has TRBV5-1 and TRBJ2-1, with TRBD2 matching over 7 bases. Germline CDR1 reads SGHRS; CDR2 reads YFSETQ. The V segment lost 0 bases and the J segment 4 bases; nucleotides outside the gene matches: 4. CDR3 size: 15 residues. For the CDR3, the DNA is TGCGCCAGCAGCTTGGGGATTAGCGGGTACAATGAGCAGTTCTTC. Translating gives CASSLGISGYNEQFF.

The gene calls are TRBV11-2 and TRBJ2-1; 8 bases fit TRBD2. The CDR3 extends over 16 amino acids. Trimming removed 1 base from V and 4 bases from J; junction bases left unmatched: 6. Germline CDR1 reads SGHAT; CDR2 reads FQNNGV. The CDR3 DNA sequence: TGTGCCAGCAGCTTAGCCCCCAGCGGGGGTTACAATGAGCAGTTCTTC. This codes for CASSLAPSGGYNEQFF. The whole variable domain, remainder taken from reference TRBV11-2 and TRBJ2-1, is EAGVAQSPRYKIIEKRQSVAFWCNPISGHATLYWYQQILGQGPKLLIQFQNNGVVDDSQLPKDRFSAERLKGVDSTLKIQPAKLEDSAVYLCASSLAPSGGYNEQFFGPGTRLTVL.

This clone was picked up one time. The rearrangement joins TRBV5-8 to TRBJ2-7; 11 bases are shared with TRBD1. CDR1 and CDR2 (germline): SGHTS, YDEGEE. The ends lost 4 bases at V and 2 bases at J; junction bases unmatched: 8. The CDR3 spans 16 residues. The DNA of the CDR3 is TGTGCCAGCAGCCCGAGTAGGGACAGGGGGACCTACGAGCAGTACTTC. It specifies CASSPSRDRGTYEQYF.

The chain joins TRBV5-4 to TRBJ2-7; D is uncertain. The V gene's germline CDR1 is SGHNT and CDR2 YYREEE (reference sequence). V was clipped by 0 bases and J by 3 bases, with 4 bases between them. CDR3 size: 12 residues. The CDR3 protein is CASSLDYYEQYF. The CDR3 DNA reads TGTGCCAGCAGCTTGGACTACTACGAGCAGTACTTC.

The rearrangement joins TRBV5-1 to TRBJ1-5; D gene uncertain. CDR3 length equals 16 residues. Trimming cost V 5 bases and J 0 bases, with 15 bases left between them. The germline V gene encodes CDR1 SGHRS and CDR2 YFSETQ. The CDR3 protein is CASRPGPTPSNQPQHF. In DNA form, the CDR3 reads TGCGCCAGCAGGCCAGGTCCCACCCCTAGCAATCAGCCCCAGCATTTT.

This chain joins TRBV5-6 and TRBJ2-1, with D unclear. Germline lookup yields CDR1 SGHDT and CDR2 YYEEEE. The CDR3 is made up of 13 amino acids. The V gene lost 0 bases and the J gene lost 4 bases, with 5 bases spanning the gap. CDR3 sequence: CASSLAPYNEQFF. CDR3 coding DNA: TGTGCCAGCAGCTTGGCCCCGTACAATGAGCAGTTCTTC.